The rows below give T cell receptor beta chains drawn from one sample of a study of regulatory T cells in long-lasting Graves disease. One entry per CDR3 protein results from TCRdb running MiXCR on the multiplex PCR reads. Found here are a few hundred thousand distinct CDR3 sequences, about 20% of them singletons; the top ten hold about a quarter. The material was peripheral blood mononuclear cells (PBMCs), obtained when the disease was refractory, from a patient treated with antithyroid drugs. All receptors come from a female donor with Graves disease. CDR3s include the opening cysteine and the closing phenylalanine or tryptophan. A D gene is named only where the DNA matches it firmly. Clone size, where shown, is once, few, many, or a class for clones that have expanded.

v_call	d_call	clone_size	j_call	cdr3_nt	cdr3_aa
TRBV19	-	once	TRBJ1-2	TGTGCCAGCAAGGACGGGAATACTAACTATGGCTACACCTTC	CASKDGNTNYGYTF
TRBV6-1	TRBD1	few	TRBJ1-5	TGTGCCAGCAGGACAGGGGAGAATCAGCCCCAGCATTTT	CASRTGENQPQHF
TRBV28	TRBD2	-	TRBJ2-3	TGTGCCAGCAGTTCTGGACTAGTAATCACAGATACGCAGTATTTT	CASSSGLVITDTQYF
TRBV7-3	-	-	TRBJ2-6	TGTGCCAGCAGCTTACAGCCACCCTCTGGGGCCAACGTCCTGACTTTC	CASSLQPPSGANVLTF
TRBV12-3/TRBV12-4	TRBD1	-	TRBJ2-7	TGTGCCAGCAGTCAAACACAGGGGGCCCTAGGTGCCGAGCAGTACTTC	CASSQTQGALGAEQYF
TRBV20-1	-	many	TRBJ2-5	TGCAGTGCTAGAGATTCGGCCAAGACCCAGTACTTC	CSARDSAKTQYF
TRBV20-1	TRBD1	few	TRBJ1-5	TGCAGTGCCAAGGGACAGGGTGGCAATCAGCCCCAGCATTTT	CSAKGQGGNQPQHF
TRBV28	TRBD1	once	TRBJ1-5	TGTGCCAGCATCCACAGGGGAAGTGGGCATTTT	CASIHRGSGHF
TRBV7-2	TRBD1	many	TRBJ2-5	TGTGCCAGCAGCCTCGGGACAGCAACTTCGGGACAGACCCAGTACTTC	CASSLGTATSGQTQYF
TRBV6-5	-	-	TRBJ2-7	TGTGCCAGCAGTTACGACCTCAGCTACGAGCAGTACTTC	CASSYDLSYEQYF
TRBV7-3	-	-	TRBJ1-4	TGTGCCAGCAGAACGAAAGAAGTCGGGGACGGGAGGGAAAAACTGTTTTTT	CASRTKEVGDGREKLFF
TRBV24-1	-	-	TRBJ2-2	TGTGCCATTCGGACGGACGCCGGGGAGCTGTTTTTT	CAIRTDAGELFF
TRBV19	TRBD1	few	TRBJ2-7	TGTGCCAGTAGTATACGGACAGGGGGACACGAGCAGTACTTC	CASSIRTGGHEQYF
TRBV5-1	-	many	TRBJ1-5	TGCGCCAGCAGCTTGGAGGGGGGTACTCAGCCCCAGCATTTT	CASSLEGGTQPQHF
TRBV5-1	-	-	TRBJ1-2	TGCGCCAGCAGAGGGCACATCGGGGATGGCTACACCTTC	CASRGHIGDGYTF
TRBV29-1	-	-	TRBJ2-7	TGCAGCGTTGCCGGGCAGCCTCGTGACGAGCAGTACTTC	CSVAGQPRDEQYF
TRBV6-5	-	many	TRBJ1-4	TGTGCCAGCAGTTACTCCGCAGGGTTCTCTAATGAAAAACTGTTTTTT	CASSYSAGFSNEKLFF
TRBV20-1	-	-	TRBJ2-7	TGCAGTGCTAGAGACCCCCGAACGAGAAGGGCCGCCAAGCCCGAGCAGTACTTC	CSARDPRTRRAAKPEQYF
TRBV19	TRBD1	-	TRBJ2-6	TGTGCCAGTACTACCCCGGGACAGGGGGGTCCTGGGGCCAACGTCCTGACTTTC	CASTTPGQGGPGANVLTF
TRBV19	TRBD1	few	TRBJ1-2	TGTGCCAGTAGTGCCGTGACAGGGAGGAATGGCTACACCTTC	CASSAVTGRNGYTF
TRBV11-2	-	-	TRBJ2-3	TGTGCCAGCAGCTTAGATAGGCTGCTGTATTTT	CASSLDRLLYF
TRBV20-1	-	few	TRBJ2-7	TGCAGTGCTAGAGTTGCCGATGGCGAGCAGTACTTC	CSARVADGEQYF
TRBV7-2	TRBD1	-	TRBJ2-7	TGTGCCTGGAGTGTCACAGGGGGCGAGTTCTACGAGCAGCACTTC	CAWSVTGGEFYEQHF
TRBV9	-	once	TRBJ1-1	TGTGCCAGCACTAGAAGGGAAAGGGTAGGTTTGGGAACTGAAGCTTTCTTT	CASTRRERVGLGTEAFF
TRBV5-6	-	-	TRBJ2-6	TGTGCCAGCAGCCGGGGCAGACCAAACTCTGGGGCCAACGTCCTGACTTTC	CASSRGRPNSGANVLTF